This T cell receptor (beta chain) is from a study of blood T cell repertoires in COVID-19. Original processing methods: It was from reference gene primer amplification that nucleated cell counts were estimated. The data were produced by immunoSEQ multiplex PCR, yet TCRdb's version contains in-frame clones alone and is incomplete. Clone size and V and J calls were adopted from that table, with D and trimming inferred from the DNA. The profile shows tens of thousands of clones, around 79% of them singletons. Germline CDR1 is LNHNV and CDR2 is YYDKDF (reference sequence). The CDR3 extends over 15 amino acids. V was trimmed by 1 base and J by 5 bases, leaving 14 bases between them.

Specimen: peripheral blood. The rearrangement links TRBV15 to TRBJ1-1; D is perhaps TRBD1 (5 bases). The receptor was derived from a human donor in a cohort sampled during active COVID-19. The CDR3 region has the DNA TGTGCCACCAGCAGAGTAAGGCAGGGTGGGACTGAAGCTTTCTTT. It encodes CATSRVRQGGTEAFF. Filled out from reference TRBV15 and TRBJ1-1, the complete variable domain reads DAMVIQNPRYQVTQFGKPVTLSCSQTLNHNVMYWYQQKSSQAPKLLFHYYDKDFNNEADTPDNFQSRRPNTSFCFLDIRSPGLGDTAMYLCATSRVRQGGTEAFFGQGTRLTVV.